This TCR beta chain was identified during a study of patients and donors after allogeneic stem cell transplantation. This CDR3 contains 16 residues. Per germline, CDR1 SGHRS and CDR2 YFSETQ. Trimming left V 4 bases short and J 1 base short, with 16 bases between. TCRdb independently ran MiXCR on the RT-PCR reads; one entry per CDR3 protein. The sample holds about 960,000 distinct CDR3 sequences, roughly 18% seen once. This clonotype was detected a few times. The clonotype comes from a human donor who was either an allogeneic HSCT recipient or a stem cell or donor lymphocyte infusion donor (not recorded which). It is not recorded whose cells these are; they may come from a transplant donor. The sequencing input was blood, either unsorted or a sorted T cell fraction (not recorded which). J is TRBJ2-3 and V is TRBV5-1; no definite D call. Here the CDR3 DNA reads TGCGCCAGCAGCCCGTCGACGCTACGGGGCACAGATACGCAGTATTTT. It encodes CASSPSTLRGTDTQYF.